This TCR beta chain came from a study of T cells in Graves' hyperthyroidism and ophthalmopathy. Per the germline V gene, CDR1 is SQVTM and CDR2 is ANQGSEA. CDR3 length: 13 residues. Trimming removed 4 bases from V and 5 bases from J, with 12 bases in between. Stable Graves' hyperthyroidism denoted no ophthalmopathy progression over 18 months. Among the patients, aged 18 to 65, hyperthyroidism was newly diagnosed and had lasted under 2 months. Over 9 ml of fresh peripheral blood supplied the PBMCs. Findings and caveats of the study: Ophthalmopathy onset followed model prediction by a median approximately 5.9 months.

This clonotype was seen repeatedly, ten times or more. Its antigen is still unknown. Amplification yielded TCR beta CDR3 regions, with RNA transcripts as the source. HTBI primers drove first-round RT-PCR of the TCR CDR3. TCRdb re-analysed the multiplex PCR reads in MiXCR, keeping a single row per CDR3 protein. The sample holds roughly 800,000 distinct CDR3 sequences, over 35% seen once. This clonotype originated in a man between 18 and 35 years old with Graves' hyperthyroidism. Material for sequencing was blood. The chain joins TRBV29-1 to TRBJ1-5, with D perhaps matching TRBD1 (6 bases). CDR3 DNA: TGCAGCGTTGGCTGGGGGCGGGATCAGCCCCAGCATTTT. Its protein product is CSVGWGRDQPQHF. Supplemented by reference TRBV29-1 and TRBJ1-5, the full variable domain reads SAVISQKPSRDICQRGTSLTIQCQVDSQVTMMFWYRQQPGQSLTLIATANQGSEATYESGFVIDKFPISRPNLTFSTLTVSNMSPEDSSIYLCSVGWGRDQPQHFGDGTRLSIL.